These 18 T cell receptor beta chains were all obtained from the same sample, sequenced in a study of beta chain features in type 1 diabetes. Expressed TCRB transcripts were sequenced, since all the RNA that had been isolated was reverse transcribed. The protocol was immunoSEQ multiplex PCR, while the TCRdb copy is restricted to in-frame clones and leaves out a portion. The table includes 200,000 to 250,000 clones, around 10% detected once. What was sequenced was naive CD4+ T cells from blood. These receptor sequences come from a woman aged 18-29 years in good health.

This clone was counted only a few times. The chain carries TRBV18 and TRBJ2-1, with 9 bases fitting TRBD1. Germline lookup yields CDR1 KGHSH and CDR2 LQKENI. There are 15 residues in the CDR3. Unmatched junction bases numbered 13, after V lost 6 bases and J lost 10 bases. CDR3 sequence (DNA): TGTGCCAGCTCCCGAGGGACAGGGTATAGCTGGGAGCAGTTCTTC. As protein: CASSRGTGYSWEQFF.

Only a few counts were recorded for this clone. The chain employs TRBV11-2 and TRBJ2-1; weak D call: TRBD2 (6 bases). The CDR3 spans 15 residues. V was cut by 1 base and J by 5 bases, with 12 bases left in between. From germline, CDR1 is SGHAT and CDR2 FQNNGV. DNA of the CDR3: TGTGCCAGCAGCTTAGGGGCTAGCGCTCACAATGAGCAGTTCTTC. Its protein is CASSLGASAHNEQFF.

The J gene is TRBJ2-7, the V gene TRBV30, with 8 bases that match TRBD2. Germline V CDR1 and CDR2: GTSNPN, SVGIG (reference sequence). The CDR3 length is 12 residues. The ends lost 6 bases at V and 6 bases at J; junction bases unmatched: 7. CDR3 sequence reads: CACLAGLSEQYF. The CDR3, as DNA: TGTGCCTGTTTAGCGGGACTATCCGAGCAGTACTTC.

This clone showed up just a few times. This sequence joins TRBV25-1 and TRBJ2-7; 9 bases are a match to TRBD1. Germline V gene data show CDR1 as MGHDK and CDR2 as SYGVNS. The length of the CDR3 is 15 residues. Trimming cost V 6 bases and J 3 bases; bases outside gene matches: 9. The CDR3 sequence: CASRPGQGIIYEQYF. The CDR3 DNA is TGTGCCAGCAGGCCGGGACAGGGAATCATCTACGAGCAGTACTTC.

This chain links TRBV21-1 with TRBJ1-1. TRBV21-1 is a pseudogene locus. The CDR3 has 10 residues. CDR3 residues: CANEETEAFF. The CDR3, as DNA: TGTGCCAACGAGGAGACTGAAGCTTTCTTT.

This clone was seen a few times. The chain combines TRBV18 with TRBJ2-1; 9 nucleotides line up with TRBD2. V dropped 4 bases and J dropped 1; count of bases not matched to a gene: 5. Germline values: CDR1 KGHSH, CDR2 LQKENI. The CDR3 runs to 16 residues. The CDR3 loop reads CASSRKRGVSYNEQFF. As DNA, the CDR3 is TGTGCCAGCTCACGTAAGCGGGGGGTTTCCTACAATGAGCAGTTCTTC.

CDR3 nucleotide sequence: TGCGCCAGCAGCTTTAACGGCCAAGAGACCCAGTACTTC. It specifies CASSFNGQETQYF. This rearrangement joins TRBV5-1 to TRBJ2-5; unclear D gene. This CDR3 is built from 13 residues. Germline CDR1 is SGHRS and CDR2 is YFSETQ. The germline V and J ends were trimmed by 2 bases and 1 base, with 6 bases remaining between them.

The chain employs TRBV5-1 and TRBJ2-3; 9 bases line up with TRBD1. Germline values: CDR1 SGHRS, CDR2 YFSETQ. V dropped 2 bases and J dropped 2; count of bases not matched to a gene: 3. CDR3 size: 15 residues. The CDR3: CASSFGTGLTDTQYF. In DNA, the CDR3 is TGCGCCAGCAGCTTCGGGACAGGGCTCACAGATACGCAGTATTTT.

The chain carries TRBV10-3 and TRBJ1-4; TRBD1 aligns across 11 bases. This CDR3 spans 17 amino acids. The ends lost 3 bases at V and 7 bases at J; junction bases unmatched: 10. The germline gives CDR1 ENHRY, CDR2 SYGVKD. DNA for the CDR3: TGTGCCATCAGTGAACTGGGACAGGGGGGAAAGAGTGAAAAACTGTTTTTT. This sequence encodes CAISELGQGGKSEKLFF.

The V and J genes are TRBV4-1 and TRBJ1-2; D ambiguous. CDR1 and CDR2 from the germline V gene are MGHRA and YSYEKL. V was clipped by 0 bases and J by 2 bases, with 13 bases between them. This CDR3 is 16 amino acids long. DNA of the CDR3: TGCGCCAGCAGCCAAGAACGCGCGTCACAGAACTATGGCTACACCTTC. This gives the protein CASSQERASQNYGYTF.

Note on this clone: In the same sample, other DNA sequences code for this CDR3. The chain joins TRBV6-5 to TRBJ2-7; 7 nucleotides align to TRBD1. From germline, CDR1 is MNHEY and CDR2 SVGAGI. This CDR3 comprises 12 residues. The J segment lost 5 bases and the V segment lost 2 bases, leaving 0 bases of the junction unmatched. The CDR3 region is CASSYDRDEQYF. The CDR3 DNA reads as TGTGCCAGCAGTTACGACAGGGACGAGCAGTACTTC.

CDR3 region: CAISRERIYEQYF. For the CDR3, the DNA is TGTGCCATCTCCCGAGAGAGGATCTACGAGCAGTACTTC. J is TRBJ2-7 and V is TRBV6-1; D is uncertain. The length of the CDR3 is 13 residues. Germline V gene lookup returns CDR1 MNHNS and CDR2 SASEGT. V gave up 10 bases and J gave up 3 bases, with 16 bases separating them.

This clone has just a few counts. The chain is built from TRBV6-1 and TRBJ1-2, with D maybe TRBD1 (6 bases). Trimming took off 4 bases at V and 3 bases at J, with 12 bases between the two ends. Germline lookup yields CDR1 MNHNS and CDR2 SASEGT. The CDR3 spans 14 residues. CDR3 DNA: TGTGCCAGCAGTGCTACTACAGGGTACTATGGCTACACCTTC. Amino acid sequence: CASSATTGYYGYTF.

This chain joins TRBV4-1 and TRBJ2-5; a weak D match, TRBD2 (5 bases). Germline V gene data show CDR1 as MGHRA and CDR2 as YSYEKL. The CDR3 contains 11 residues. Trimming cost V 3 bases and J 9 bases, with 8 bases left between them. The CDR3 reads CASSQERAQYF. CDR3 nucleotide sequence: TGCGCCAGCAGCCAGGAGAGGGCCCAGTACTTC.

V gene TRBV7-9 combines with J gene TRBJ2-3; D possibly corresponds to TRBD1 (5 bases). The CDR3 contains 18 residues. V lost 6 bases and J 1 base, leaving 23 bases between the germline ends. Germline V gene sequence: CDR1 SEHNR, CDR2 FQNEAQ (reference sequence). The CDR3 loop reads CASRLQAWAGRGTDTQYF. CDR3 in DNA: TGTGCCAGCAGACTACAGGCTTGGGCAGGGCGTGGCACAGATACGCAGTATTTT.

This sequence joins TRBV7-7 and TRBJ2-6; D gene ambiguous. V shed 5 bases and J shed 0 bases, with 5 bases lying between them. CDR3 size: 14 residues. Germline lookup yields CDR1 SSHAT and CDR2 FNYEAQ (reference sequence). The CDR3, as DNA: TGTGCCAGCAGCCCGAGCTCTGGGGCCAACGTCCTGACTTTC. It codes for CASSPSSGANVLTF.

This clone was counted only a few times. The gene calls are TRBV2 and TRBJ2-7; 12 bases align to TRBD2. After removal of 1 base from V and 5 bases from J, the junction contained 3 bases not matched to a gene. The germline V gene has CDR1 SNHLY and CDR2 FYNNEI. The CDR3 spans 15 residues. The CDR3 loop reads CASSEGLAGGNEQYF. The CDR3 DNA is TGTGCCAGCAGTGAAGGCCTAGCGGGAGGGAACGAGCAGTACTTC.

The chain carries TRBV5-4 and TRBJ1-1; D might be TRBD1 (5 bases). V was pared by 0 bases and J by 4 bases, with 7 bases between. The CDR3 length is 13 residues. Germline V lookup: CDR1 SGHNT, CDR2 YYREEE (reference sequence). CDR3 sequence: CASSLEGITEAFF. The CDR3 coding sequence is TGTGCCAGCAGCTTGGAGGGGATCACTGAAGCTTTCTTT.